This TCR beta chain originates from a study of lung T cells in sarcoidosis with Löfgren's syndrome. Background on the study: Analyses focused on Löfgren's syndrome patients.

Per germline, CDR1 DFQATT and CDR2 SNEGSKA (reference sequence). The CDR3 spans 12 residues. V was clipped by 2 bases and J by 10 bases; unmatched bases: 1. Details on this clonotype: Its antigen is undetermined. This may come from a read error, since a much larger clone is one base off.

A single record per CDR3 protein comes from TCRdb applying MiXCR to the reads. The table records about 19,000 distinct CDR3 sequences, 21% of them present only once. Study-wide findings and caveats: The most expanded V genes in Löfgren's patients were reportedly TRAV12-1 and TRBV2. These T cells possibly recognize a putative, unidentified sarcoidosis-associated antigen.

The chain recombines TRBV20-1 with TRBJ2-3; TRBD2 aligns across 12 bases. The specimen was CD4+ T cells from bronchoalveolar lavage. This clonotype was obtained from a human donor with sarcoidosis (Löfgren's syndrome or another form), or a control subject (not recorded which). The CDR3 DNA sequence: TGCAGTGCTAGACTAGCGGGAGGGTCGCAGTATTTT. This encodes CSARLAGGSQYF.